This T cell receptor beta chain was retrieved from a study of shared clonotypes between healthy human individuals. The germline V gene has CDR1 WNHNN and CDR2 SYGVQD (reference sequence). Trimming cost V 4 bases and J 6 bases, with 14 bases left between them. This CDR3 is built from 14 residues. A remark on this clone: The antigen remains unidentified.

Study findings and constraints: The study's rarefaction showed incomplete sorted-subset sequencing despite large depth. A reduction in generation probabilities was seen for non-shared clonotypes relative to those shared by all four donors.

Clones were read by immunoSEQ multiplex PCR, and TCRdb kept only the in-frame ones, dropping some. The sample lists some 2,100,000 clones; 95% were seen once. This sequence originates from a man younger than 35 in good health. The V gene is TRBV10-1, the J gene TRBJ2-3; the D is unclear. The sequenced sample was naive CD4+ T cells sorted from blood. Described subset: CD45RA+ positively selected. CDR3 bases: TGCGCCAGCAGTGGAACCCCTTTTACCGATACGCAGTATTTT. Protein sequence: CASSGTPFTDTQYF.